These 9 T cell receptor beta chains were sequenced from one sample in a study of T cell responses to AZD1222 COVID-19 vaccine. Method: immunoSEQ multiplex PCR; TCRdb's copy keeps in-frame clones and lacks some. Here the sample spans roughly 150,000 clones, around nine tenths being singletons. The specimen was peripheral blood, collected on day 0 of AZD1222 vaccination. Receptors were obtained from an adult in good health.

This clone came up once. V usage is TRBV4-2 and J usage is TRBJ1-5; D unresolved. Trimming took 1 base from V and 6 from J, leaving 13 bases between them. The CDR3 is 15 amino acids. The germline CDR1 and CDR2 sequences are LGHNA and YNFKEQ. CDR3 loop: CASSQVAAYGQPQHF. The DNA of the CDR3 is TGTGCCAGCAGCCAAGTAGCAGCCTATGGTCAGCCCCAGCATTTT.

The chain uses TRBV6-5 and TRBJ1-2; 12 bases agree with TRBD1. This CDR3 has 14 residues. Germline trimming cut 6 bases from V and 7 bases from J; bases unmatched to any gene: 6. The germline V gene has CDR1 MNHEY and CDR2 SVGAGI. The CDR3, as DNA: TGTGCCAGCAGCCGGGGACAGGGGGCGATTGGCTACACCTTC. Amino acid sequence: CASSRGQGAIGYTF.

The chain uses TRBV4-1 and TRBJ2-7, with 7 bases matching TRBD1. The length of the CDR3 is 15 residues. Per germline, CDR1 MGHRA and CDR2 YSYEKL. J gave up 3 bases and V 0 bases, and 5 bases lay outside the gene matches. CDR3: CASSQELRDSYEQYF. DNA for the CDR3: TGCGCCAGCAGCCAAGAACTGAGGGACAGCTACGAGCAGTACTTC.

The chain links TRBV28 to TRBJ2-7; D gene unclear. The germline CDR1 and CDR2 sequences are MDHEN and SYDVKM. The CDR3 is made up of 13 amino acids. The ends were cut back, 6 bases at V and 3 bases at J, with 12 bases in the middle. CDR3: CASSRIHGYEQYF. In DNA, the CDR3 is TGTGCCAGCAGCAGGATACACGGCTACGAGCAGTACTTC. Combining the CDR3 with reference TRBV28 and TRBJ2-7 gives the whole variable domain DVKVTQSSRYLVKRTGEKVFLECVQDMDHENMFWYRQDPGLGLRLIYFSYDVKMKEKGDIPEGYSVSREKKERFSLILESASTNQTSMYLCASSRIHGYEQYFGPGTRLTVT.

The sample holds one count of this clone. The chain employs TRBV7-2 and TRBJ2-7; 8 positions match TRBD2. Germline values: CDR1 SGHTA, CDR2 FQGNSA. The CDR3 runs 15 residues. V shed 2 bases and J 6 bases; nucleotides not matched to a gene: 9. The CDR3 coding sequence is TGTGCCAGCAGCTTATTAGCGGGAACCGGGAGCGAGCAGTACTTC. This gives the protein CASSLLAGTGSEQYF.

Worth noting for this clone: Other DNA sequences in this specimen translate into the identical CDR3. The V call is TRBV18, the J call TRBJ2-7; D ambiguous. Germline values: CDR1 KGHSH, CDR2 LQKENI. V was pared by 3 bases and J by 2 bases, with 8 bases between. This CDR3 spans 13 amino acids. As DNA, the CDR3 is TGTGCCAGCTCACCCCGGCAGGCCTACGAGCAGTACTTC. Translation: CASSPRQAYEQYF.

This clone was seen only once. V gene TRBV7-9 combines with J gene TRBJ1-1; D is undetermined. Germline loops: CDR1 SEHNR, CDR2 FQNEAQ (reference sequence). The CDR3 extends over 14 amino acids. V lost 3 bases and J lost 3, with 11 bases in between. The CDR3 bases are TGTGCCAGCAGCTTCGGTCCGGCGGACACTGAAGCTTTCTTT. Residues: CASSFGPADTEAFF.

The J gene is TRBJ1-2, the V gene TRBV6-5; 7 nucleotides agree with TRBD1. This CDR3 is built from 13 residues. Trimming took 6 bases from V and 6 from J; bases not matched to a gene: 7. Per the germline V gene, CDR1 is MNHEY and CDR2 is SVGAGI. The CDR3 region has the DNA TGTGCCAGCAGCCTGGGACAGTCGGATGGCTACACCTTC. This translates into CASSLGQSDGYTF.

This chain uses TRBV27 with TRBJ2-7; 12 bases agree with TRBD2. The CDR3 sequence is 15 residues long. V lost 4 bases to trimming and J lost 5 bases; unmatched junction nucleotides: 6. From germline, CDR1 is MNHEY and CDR2 SMNVEV (reference sequence). The CDR3 sequence: CASSSRTSGADEQYF. The DNA for the CDR3 is TGTGCCAGCAGTTCAAGGACTAGCGGGGCCGACGAGCAGTACTTC.